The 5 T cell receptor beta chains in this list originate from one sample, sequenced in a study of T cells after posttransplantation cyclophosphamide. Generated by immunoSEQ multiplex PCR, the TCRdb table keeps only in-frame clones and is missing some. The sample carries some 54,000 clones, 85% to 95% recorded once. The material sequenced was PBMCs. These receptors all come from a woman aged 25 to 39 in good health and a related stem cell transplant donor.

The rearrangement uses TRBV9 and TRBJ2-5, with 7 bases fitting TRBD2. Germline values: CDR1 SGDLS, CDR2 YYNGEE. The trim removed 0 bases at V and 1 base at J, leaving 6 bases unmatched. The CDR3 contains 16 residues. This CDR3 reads CASSVVGSGPQETQYF. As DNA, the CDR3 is TGTGCCAGCAGCGTAGTTGGTAGCGGGCCCCAAGAGACCCAGTACTTC.

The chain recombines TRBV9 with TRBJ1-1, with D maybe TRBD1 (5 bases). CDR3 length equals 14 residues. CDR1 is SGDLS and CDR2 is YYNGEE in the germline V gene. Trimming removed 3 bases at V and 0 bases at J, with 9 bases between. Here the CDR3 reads CASSATEMNTEAFF. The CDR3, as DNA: TGTGCCAGCAGCGCGACAGAGATGAACACTGAAGCTTTCTTT.

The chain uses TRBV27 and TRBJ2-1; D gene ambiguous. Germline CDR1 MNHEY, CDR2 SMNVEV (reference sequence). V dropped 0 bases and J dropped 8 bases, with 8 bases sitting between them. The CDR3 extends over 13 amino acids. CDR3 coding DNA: TGTGCCAGCAGTTTATCCCCCGTCTATGAGCAGTTCTTC. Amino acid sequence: CASSLSPVYEQFF.

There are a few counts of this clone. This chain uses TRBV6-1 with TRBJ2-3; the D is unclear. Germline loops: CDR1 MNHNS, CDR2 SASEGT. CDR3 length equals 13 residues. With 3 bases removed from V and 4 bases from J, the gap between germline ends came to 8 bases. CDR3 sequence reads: CASSDGFPDTQYF. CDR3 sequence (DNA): TGTGCCAGCAGTGACGGGTTTCCAGATACGCAGTATTTT.

CDR3 in DNA: TGTGCCAGCAGTTACTCCAGGGGGCAGGGTGGCTACACCTTC. This sequence encodes CASSYSRGQGGYTF. The gene calls are TRBV6-5 and TRBJ1-2, with 8 bases identical to TRBD1. CDR3 length: 14 amino acids. Germline CDR1 reads MNHEY; CDR2 reads SVGAGI. V lost 0 bases to trimming and J lost 7 bases; unmatched junction nucleotides: 4.